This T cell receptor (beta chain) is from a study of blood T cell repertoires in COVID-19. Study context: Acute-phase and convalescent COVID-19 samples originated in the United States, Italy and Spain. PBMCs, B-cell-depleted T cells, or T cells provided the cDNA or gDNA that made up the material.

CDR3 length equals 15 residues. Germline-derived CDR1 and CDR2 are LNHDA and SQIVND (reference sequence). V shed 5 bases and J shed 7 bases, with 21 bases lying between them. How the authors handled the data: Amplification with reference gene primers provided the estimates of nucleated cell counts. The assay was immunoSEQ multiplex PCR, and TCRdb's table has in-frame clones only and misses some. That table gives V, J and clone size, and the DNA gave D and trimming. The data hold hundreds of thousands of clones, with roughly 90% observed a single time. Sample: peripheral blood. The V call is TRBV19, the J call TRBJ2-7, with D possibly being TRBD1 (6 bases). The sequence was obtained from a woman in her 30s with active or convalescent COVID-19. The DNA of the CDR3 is TGTGCCAGTAGTCCCCCCGGACAGTACTTACGGGAGCAGTACTTC. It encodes CASSPPGQYLREQYF.